One and the same sample provided the 17 T cell receptor beta chains below, sequenced in a study of T cells in Graves' hyperthyroidism and ophthalmopathy (dated by TCRdb to about 2019). The library came from multiplex PCR. The instrument was an Illumina HiSeq 2000. The TCR beta CDR3 regions were amplified from RNA transcripts. For the first round of RT-PCR on the TCR CDR3, the HTBI primer set was used together with the Qiagen OneStep RT-PCR kit. TCRdb's own reprocessing of the public reads used fastp at Q25 and MiXCR and kept productive beta chains. Merged by CDR3 protein, the rows form single entries marked with the most common genes and DNA. The sample has roughly 350,000 distinct CDR3 sequences on record, roughly 13% of them singletons. Approximately 35% of the sample is held by the ten biggest clonotypes. Sequences were obtained from blood. These receptors were collected from a woman aged 35 to 49 with Graves' ophthalmopathy.

This clonotype showed up many times. The chain couples TRBV15 to TRBJ1-1; D is undetermined. V was clipped by 0 bases and J by 9 bases, with 8 bases between them. The germline CDR1 and CDR2 sequences are LNHNV and YYDKDF (reference sequence). CDR3 length: 12 amino acids. In DNA, the CDR3 is TGTGCCACCAGCAGAGATAATAGCAAAGCTTTCTTT. This codes for CATSRDNSKAFF.

This clonotype was seen at least ten times. The rearrangement links TRBV11-1 to TRBJ1-1, with TRBD1 as a possible D gene (5 bases). CDR1 SGHAT and CDR2 FQDESV come from the germline V gene (reference sequence). The germline V and J ends were trimmed by 2 bases and 7 bases, with 11 bases remaining between them. The CDR3 runs to 13 residues. The CDR3 DNA reads as TGTGCCAGCAGCTTATTAAGGGGCGGTGAAGCTTTCTTT. Encoded protein: CASSLLRGGEAFF.

This clonotype was seen a handful of times. The rearrangement joins TRBV6-1 to TRBJ1-2; D perhaps matches TRBD1 (6 bases). Between the trimmed V and J ends, which lost 5 bases and 4 bases, there was a span of 11 bases. Germline V gene lookup returns CDR1 MNHNS and CDR2 SASEGT. The CDR3 runs to 13 residues. The CDR3 is CASSRQEIYGYTF. The CDR3 region has the DNA TGTGCCAGCAGTCGACAGGAGATCTATGGCTACACCTTC.

The V call is TRBV18, the J call TRBJ2-7; 10 bases map to TRBD1. CDR3 length: 15 residues. V was clipped by 6 bases and J by 5 bases; unmatched bases: 10. Germline assignment: CDR1 KGHSH and CDR2 LQKENI. CDR3 residues: CASSTGGQGFHEQYF. CDR3 in DNA: TGTGCCAGCTCGACTGGGGGACAGGGGTTCCACGAGCAGTACTTC.

V gene TRBV7-9 combines with J gene TRBJ1-1, with 8 positions matching TRBD1. CDR3 length: 15 residues. The germline gives CDR1 SEHNR, CDR2 FQNEAQ (reference sequence). After removal of 1 base from V and 6 bases from J, the junction contained 7 bases not matched to a gene. The CDR3 sequence is CASSLVGTGIPEAFF. The CDR3, as DNA: TGTGCCAGCAGCTTAGTCGGGACAGGAATCCCTGAAGCTTTCTTT.

This clonotype has a count of ten or more. J is TRBJ2-1 and V is TRBV7-9; 11 nucleotides match TRBD2. The ends lost 3 bases at V and 7 bases at J; junction bases unmatched: 8. The length of the CDR3 is 16 residues. The germline V gene has CDR1 SEHNR and CDR2 FQNEAQ (reference sequence). CDR3: CASSFLAGGSINEQFF. The CDR3, as DNA: TGTGCCAGCAGCTTTCTAGCGGGAGGATCAATTAATGAGCAGTTCTTC.

This clonotype was detected many times. The chain carries TRBV2 and TRBJ2-7; D may be TRBD2 (6 bases). Trimming pared 1 base from V and 6 bases from J, leaving 16 bases between. The germline V gene encodes CDR1 SNHLY and CDR2 FYNNEI. The CDR3 has 15 amino acids. The CDR3 sequence is CASSEVGRPGREQYF. Written as DNA, the CDR3 is TGTGCCAGCAGTGAAGTAGGGAGGCCGGGACGCGAGCAGTACTTC.

This clonotype was seen a handful of times. It may be a read error: a sequence one base away is much more abundant. V is TRBV29-1 and J is TRBJ2-1, with 9 positions matching TRBD2. Germline V gene sequence: CDR1 SQVTM, CDR2 ANQGSEA. CDR3 length: 17 amino acids. The CDR3: CSVEASGVFFSYNERFF. CDR3 bases: TGCAGCGTTGAAGCTAGCGGGGTTTTCTTCTCCTACAATGAGCGGTTCTTC.

This clonotype was detected only a few times. This chain joins TRBV6-2 or TRBV6-3 and TRBJ1-5, with no clear D. V was cut by 6 bases and J by 5 bases, with 11 bases left in between. CDR3 length: 13 amino acids. The germline CDR1 and CDR2 sequences are MNHEY and SVGEGT. CDR3 in amino acids: CASRRDFDQPQHF. As DNA, the CDR3 is TGTGCCAGCAGAAGAGACTTCGATCAGCCCCAGCATTTT.

This clonotype has only a few counts. The genes are TRBV20-1 and TRBJ1-1; 7 positions agree with TRBD1. The V segment lost 0 bases and the J segment 6 bases; nucleotides outside the gene matches: 7. Per germline, CDR1 DFQATT and CDR2 SNEGSKA (reference sequence). The CDR3 spans 14 residues. CDR3 sequence reads: CSARDARGVSEAFF. CDR3 bases: TGCAGTGCTAGAGATGCCAGGGGGGTATCTGAAGCTTTCTTT.

This clonotype was seen a few times. This chain connects TRBV19 to TRBJ2-7; D remains unclear. This CDR3 is built from 13 residues. CDR1 is LNHDA, CDR2 SQIVND, per germline (reference sequence). V was pared by 9 bases and J by 4 bases, with 16 bases between. CDR3 sequence reads: CASGIGGQYEQYF. The CDR3 DNA is TGTGCCAGCGGTATAGGTGGGCAGTACGAGCAGTACTTC.

This clonotype showed up many times. V and J are TRBV27 and TRBJ2-3; 12 nucleotides match TRBD2. This CDR3 spans 17 amino acids. V trimming: 4 bases; J trimming: 4 bases; junction bases outside the gene matches: 9. Germline CDR1 MNHEY, CDR2 SMNVEV (reference sequence). DNA for the CDR3: TGTGCCAGCAGTTCCGCGCGACTAGCGGGAGTCGCAGATACGCAGTATTTT. It codes for CASSSARLAGVADTQYF.

This clonotype was picked up a small number of times. The chain carries TRBV5-8 and TRBJ1-1, with D tentatively TRBD1 (6 bases). Trimming pared 4 bases from V and 4 bases from J, leaving 17 bases between. CDR3 size: 15 residues. Per the germline V gene, CDR1 is SGHTS and CDR2 is YDEGEE. The CDR3 sequence: CASSLRTAWGTEAFF. Written as DNA, the CDR3 is TGTGCCAGCAGCCTTCGGACAGCATGGGGCACTGAAGCTTTCTTT.

The V gene is TRBV15, the J gene TRBJ1-2; D gene unclear. The V gene lost 4 bases and the J gene lost 8 bases, with 17 bases spanning the gap. The CDR3 consists of 14 residues. The V gene's germline CDR1 is LNHNV and CDR2 YYDKDF (reference sequence). This CDR3 reads CATSNTGRAGGYTF. CDR3 DNA sequence: TGTGCCACCAGCAACACTGGAAGGGCCGGGGGCTACACCTTC.

The J gene is TRBJ1-2, the V gene TRBV6-5, with D possibly being TRBD1 (6 bases). Germline-derived CDR1 and CDR2 are MNHEY and SVGAGI. The CDR3 is made up of 15 amino acids. Trimming shortened V by 2 bases and J by 6 bases, and 16 bases separated the two germline ends. The CDR3 loop reads CASSYEQGRSNGYTF. The CDR3 DNA sequence: TGTGCCAGCAGTTACGAACAGGGCCGGTCTAATGGCTACACCTTC.

The CDR3: CAGEGQDNTEAFF. CDR3 in DNA: TGTGCGGGTGAAGGACAGGACAACACTGAAGCTTTCTTT. V usage is TRBV7-9 and J usage is TRBJ1-1; TRBD1 matches at 7 bases. CDR3 size: 13 residues. CDR1 and CDR2 (germline): SEHNR, FQNEAQ (reference sequence). The full variable domain, completed using reference TRBV7-9 and TRBJ1-1, is DTGVSQNPRHKITKRGQNVTFRCDPISEHNRLYWYRQTLGQGPEFLTYFQNEAQLEKSRLLSDRFSAERPKGSFSTLEIQRTEQGDSAMYLCAGEGQDNTEAFFGQGTRLTVV.

This clonotype was seen repeatedly, ten times or more. The rearrangement joins TRBV7-8 to TRBJ2-1, with 14 nucleotides matching TRBD2. CDR1 and CDR2 from the germline V gene are SGHVS and FQNEAQ. The V and J ends lost 3 bases and 7 bases, in that order; junction bases with no gene match: 23. The CDR3 length is 22 residues. This chain's CDR3 is CASSLKPAGTSGRWSYHNEQFF. Written as DNA, the CDR3 is TGTGCCAGCAGCTTGAAGCCGGCCGGGACTAGCGGGAGATGGAGCTACCATAATGAGCAGTTCTTC. Full variable domain (remainder filled in from reference TRBV7-8 and TRBJ2-1): GAGVSQSPRYKVAKRGQDVALRCDPISGHVSLFWYQQALGQGPEFLTYFQNEAQLDKSGLPSDRFFAERPEGSVSTLKIQRTQQEDSAVYLCASSLKPAGTSGRWSYHNEQFFGPGTRLTVL.